These T cell receptor beta chains were read from a single sample in a study of cytomegalovirus exposure and HLA in healthy donors. Sequencing was performed with immunoSEQ multiplex PCR; in TCRdb, only in-frame clones are kept and a portion is missing. Recorded here are 100,000 to 150,000 clones; the top ten clones represent 1.5% to 2%. Sequencing was carried out using PBMCs. The source is a woman aged 40 to 49 in good health and CMV-seropositive. CDR3s include the opening cysteine and the closing phenylalanine or tryptophan. The D gene is left open where the match is weak.

D: NA
V: TRBV6-1
J: TRBJ1-2
DNA: TGTGCCAGCAGTGAAGAAGGGGCTCCTGAAGCTAACTATGGCTACACCTTC
CDR3: CASSEEGAPEANYGYTF

D: NA
V: TRBV10-1
J: TRBJ2-2
DNA: TGCGCCAGCAGTGAGTTGAGAGGGCCCGCCGGGGAGCTGTTTTTT
CDR3: CASSELRGPAGELFF

D: NA
V: TRBV7-2
J: TRBJ2-3
DNA: TGTGCCAGCAGCTCCCTGCGACTAGAACCAGATACGCAGTATTTT
CDR3: CASSSLRLEPDTQYF

D: NA
V: TRBV7-3
J: TRBJ2-1
DNA: TGTGCCAGCAGCTTAGGGCTAGCGAGGTACAATGAGCAGTTCTTC
CDR3: CASSLGLARYNEQFF

D: NA
V: TRBV7-2
J: TRBJ1-5
DNA: TGTGCCAGCAGCCCTAATAGCAATCAGCCCCAGCATTTT
CDR3: CASSPNSNQPQHF

D: TRBD1
V: TRBV29-1
J: TRBJ1-2
DNA: TGCAGCGGAACCGGACAGGGGGGAAAACTTGGTGGCTACACCTTC
CDR3: CSGTGQGGKLGGYTF

D: TRBD2
V: TRBV2
J: TRBJ2-3
DNA: TGTGCCAGCAGCGGACTAGCGGGAGGCACAGATACGCAGTATTTT
CDR3: CASSGLAGGTDTQYF

D: TRBD2
V: TRBV4-1
J: TRBJ2-7
DNA: TGCGCCAGCAGCCAAGAGTTAGCGGGGCACTACGAGCAGTACTTC
CDR3: CASSQELAGHYEQYF

D: NA
V: TRBV10-3
J: TRBJ2-3
DNA: TGTGCCATCAGTGGGGGGCCACAGAGGACAGATACGCAGTATTTT
CDR3: CAISGGPQRTDTQYF

D: TRBD2
V: TRBV30
J: TRBJ2-3
DNA: TGTGCCTGGACCTTCGGACTAGCGTCAGATACGCAGTATTTT
CDR3: CAWTFGLASDTQYF

D: NA
V: TRBV7-2
J: TRBJ2-3
DNA: TGTGCCAGCAGCTCTTACAGGGGCACAGATACGCAGTATTTT
CDR3: CASSSYRGTDTQYF

D: NA
V: TRBV1
J: TRBJ2-7
DNA: TGCACCAGCAGCCAAGATCGGACTAGCGGGAGTGTATACGAGCAGTACTTC
CDR3: CTSSQDRTSGSVYEQYF

D: TRBD1
V: TRBV18
J: TRBJ2-5
DNA: TGTGCCAGCTCACAACAGGGGTTAGGAGAGACCCAGTACTTC
CDR3: CASSQQGLGETQYF

D: NA
V: TRBV13
J: TRBJ1-1
DNA: TGTGCCAGCAGCCCCGAAAGACAGTTCACTGAAGCTTTCTTT
CDR3: CASSPERQFTEAFF

D: NA
V: TRBV28
J: TRBJ1-5
DNA: TGTGCCAGCAGGCCTGGGGGGGACAATCAGCCCCAGCATTTT
CDR3: CASRPGGDNQPQHF

D: TRBD2
V: TRBV6-5
J: TRBJ2-7
DNA: TGTGCCAGCAGGGAGACTAGCGGGTCCTCCTACGAGCAGTACTTC
CDR3: CASRETSGSSYEQYF

D: NA
V: TRBV30
J: TRBJ2-1
DNA: TGTGCCTGGAGTGTACGCGTAAATGAGCAGTTCTTC
CDR3: CAWSVRVNEQFF

D: NA
V: TRBV19
J: TRBJ1-4
DNA: TGTGCCAGTAGTATGAAGGCGGCAGCAACTAATGAAAAACTGTTTTTT
CDR3: CASSMKAAATNEKLFF

D: TRBD1
V: TRBV7-2
J: TRBJ2-7
DNA: TGTGCCAGCAGCTTGACAGGGGACACTTCCTACGAGCAGTACTTC
CDR3: CASSLTGDTSYEQYF

D: TRBD1
V: TRBV30
J: TRBJ1-1
DNA: TGTGCCTGGATGGAGGGGACAGCTGAAGCTTTCTTT
CDR3: CAWMEGTAEAFF

D: NA
V: TRBV9
J: TRBJ1-1
DNA: TGTGCCAGCAGCGTCAGGGTACAGACTGAAGCTTTCTTT
CDR3: CASSVRVQTEAFF

D: NA
V: TRBV4-3
J: TRBJ2-7
DNA: TGCGCCAGCAGCCAAGAAGTAGCGAGCTCCTACGAGCAGTACTTC
CDR3: CASSQEVASSYEQYF

D: NA
V: TRBV5-6
J: TRBJ2-7
DNA: TGTGCCAACAGCCGTGACTGGGAGAGCGAGCAGTACTTC
CDR3: CANSRDWESEQYF

D: TRBD1
V: TRBV28
J: TRBJ2-5
DNA: TGTGCCAGCACCCTCCTCTGGGACAGAATTGATCAAGAGACCCAGTACTTC
CDR3: CASTLLWDRIDQETQYF

D: NA
V: TRBV5-1
J: TRBJ1-6
DNA: TGCGCCAGCAGCTTGGGTCCAGTTAATTCACCCCTCCACTTT
CDR3: CASSLGPVNSPLHF

D: TRBD2
V: TRBV19
J: TRBJ2-2
DNA: TGTGCCAGTAGCCTAACAGCGGGAGTAGTCACCGGGGAGCTGTTTTTT
CDR3: CASSLTAGVVTGELFF

D: NA
V: TRBV5-6
J: TRBJ1-2
DNA: TGTGCCAGCAGCTTCCCCCAGGCCTCGGATTATGGCTACACCTTC
CDR3: CASSFPQASDYGYTF

D: NA
V: TRBV25-1
J: TRBJ2-3
DNA: TGTGCCAGCAGTGAATACTTATTCACAGATACGCAGTATTTT
CDR3: CASSEYLFTDTQYF